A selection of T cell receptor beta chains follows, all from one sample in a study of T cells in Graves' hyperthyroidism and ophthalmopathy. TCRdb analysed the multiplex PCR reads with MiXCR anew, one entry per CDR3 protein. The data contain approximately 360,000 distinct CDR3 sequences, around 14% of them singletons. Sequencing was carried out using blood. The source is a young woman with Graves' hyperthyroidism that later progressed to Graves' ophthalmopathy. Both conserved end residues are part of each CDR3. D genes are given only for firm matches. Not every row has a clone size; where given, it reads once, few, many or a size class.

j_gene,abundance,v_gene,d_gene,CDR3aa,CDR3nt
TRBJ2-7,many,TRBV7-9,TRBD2,CASSSWTSGRAGSYEQYF,TGTGCCAGCAGCTCATGGACTAGCGGGAGGGCCGGTTCCTACGAGCAGTACTTC
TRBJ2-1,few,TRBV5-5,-,CASSLGLGLEDEQFF,TGTGCCAGCAGCTTGGGGTTGGGGCTAGAGGATGAGCAGTTCTTC
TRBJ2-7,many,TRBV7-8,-,CASSLAPHYEQYF,TGTGCCAGCAGCTTAGCGCCTCACTACGAGCAGTACTTC
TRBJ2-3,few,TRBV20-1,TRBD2,CSARRGREGDTQYF,TGCAGTGCTAGAAGGGGGCGGGAGGGAGATACGCAGTATTTT
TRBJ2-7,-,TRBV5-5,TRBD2,CASSGGLADAYEQYF,TGTGCCAGCAGCGGGGGACTAGCGGATGCCTACGAGCAGTACTTC
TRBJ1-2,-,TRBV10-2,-,CASSEFNKLNYGYTF,TGCGCCAGCAGTGAGTTCAACAAGCTCAACTATGGCTACACCTTC
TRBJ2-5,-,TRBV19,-,CARDRHNLGTQETQYF,TGTGCCAGGGACAGGCACAACCTAGGGACTCAAGAGACCCAGTACTTC
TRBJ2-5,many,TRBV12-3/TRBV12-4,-,CASSLAPLETQYF,TGTGCCAGCAGTCTCGCGCCTCTGGAGACCCAGTACTTC
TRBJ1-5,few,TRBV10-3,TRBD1,CAISEGQGGGQPQHF,TGTGCCATCAGTGAAGGACAGGGGGGGGGTCAGCCCCAGCATTTT
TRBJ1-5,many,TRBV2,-,CASRGTGAGNQPQHF,TGTGCCAGCAGGGGGACTGGGGCCGGCAATCAGCCCCAGCATTTT
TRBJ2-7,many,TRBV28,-,CASSFAPRQSSYEQYF,TGTGCCAGCAGTTTCGCCCCCCGGCAAAGCTCCTACGAGCAGTACTTC
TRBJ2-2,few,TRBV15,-,CATSRGKGSGELFF,TGTGCCACCAGCAGAGGGAAGGGTTCCGGGGAGCTGTTTTTT
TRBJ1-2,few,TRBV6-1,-,CASTSSSNYGYTF,TGTGCCAGCACCTCGTCCTCTAACTATGGCTACACCTTC
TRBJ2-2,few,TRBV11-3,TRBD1,CASSGRGHHAGELFF,TGTGCCAGCAGCGGCAGGGGGCATCATGCCGGGGAGCTGTTTTTT
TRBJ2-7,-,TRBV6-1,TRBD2,CASSGAGAGGDEQYF,TGTGCCAGCAGTGGAGCAGGAGCGGGAGGGGACGAGCAGTACTTC
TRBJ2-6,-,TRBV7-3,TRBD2,CASSTPAGTTGANVLTF,TGTGCCAGCAGCACCCCCGCGGGGACTACAGGGGCCAACGTCCTGACTTTC